This T cell receptor beta chain was sequenced for a study of T-cell reconstitution after alpha-beta-depleted transplantation in children. Study-level points and caveats: Some patients showed high day-60 TCRbeta diversity, which derived from surviving recipient T cells and thymic progenitors. A year had passed since transplant, and T-cell counts and diversity by then came mostly from newly produced T cells. By about two months after transplant, alpha-beta T cells reportedly arose from several hundred graft clones that had expanded.

A library of TCRbeta sequences, prepared with unique molecular identifiers, was generated. In TCRdb, the PCR reads were re-called with MiXCR into one record per CDR3 protein. Of 120,000 or so distinct CDR3 sequences listed, 23% are singletons. This clonotype was detected only a few times. Its antigen is unknown. With 1 base clipped from V and 0 bases from J, the junction kept 6 bases outside the gene matches. CDR3 length equals 17 residues. Germline lookup yields CDR1 SGHKS and CDR2 YYEKEE (reference sequence). The sequencing here drew on PBMCs, mostly from graft donor cells, taken 180 days after TCRalphabeta/CD19-depleted stem cell transplant. The clonotype was recovered from a male patient under 10 years old who had a stem cell transplant for chronic granulomatous disease, so the T cells may come from the graft donor. V usage is TRBV5-5 and J usage is TRBJ2-1, with 8 bases that match TRBD2. The CDR3 loop reads CASSLYGTRGSYNEQFF. As DNA, the CDR3 is TGTGCCAGCAGCTTGTATGGGACTAGGGGCTCCTACAATGAGCAGTTCTTC.